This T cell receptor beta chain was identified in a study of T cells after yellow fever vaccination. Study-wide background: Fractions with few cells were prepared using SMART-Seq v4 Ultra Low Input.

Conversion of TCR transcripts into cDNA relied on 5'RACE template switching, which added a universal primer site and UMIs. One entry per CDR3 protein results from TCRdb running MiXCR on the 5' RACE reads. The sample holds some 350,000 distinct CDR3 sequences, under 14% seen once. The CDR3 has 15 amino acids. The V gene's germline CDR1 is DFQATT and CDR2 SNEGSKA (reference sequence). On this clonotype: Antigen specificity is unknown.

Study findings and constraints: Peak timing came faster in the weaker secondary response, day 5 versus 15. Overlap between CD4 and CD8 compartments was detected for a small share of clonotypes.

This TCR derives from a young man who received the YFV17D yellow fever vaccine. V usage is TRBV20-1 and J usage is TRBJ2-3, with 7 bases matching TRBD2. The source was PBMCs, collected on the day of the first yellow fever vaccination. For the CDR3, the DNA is TGCAGCGCAGACTCTAGCGGTTCTAACACAGATACGCAGTATTTT. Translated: CSADSSGSNTDTQYF.